The next 30 T cell receptor beta chains were all read from a single sample in a study of blood T cell repertoires in COVID-19. Some clones are missing from TCRdb's copy, which holds only in-frame ones; the method was immunoSEQ multiplex PCR. This table has about 270,000 clones, more than 75% appearing once. Sequencing was done on a sample of PBMCs or T cells enriched from blood (not recorded which). These receptors were taken from a woman aged 18-29 years who had recovered from COVID-19.

CDR3 sequence (DNA): TGTGCCAGCAGCTTAGCTGCTATTCCGTCCGGTGAAGCTTTCTTT. Protein product: CASSLAAIPSGEAFF. V is TRBV7-9 and J is TRBJ1-1, with unresolved D. V shed 0 bases and J shed 7 bases, with 15 bases lying between them. This CDR3 spans 15 amino acids. Germline CDR1 and CDR2: SEHNR and FQNEAQ (reference sequence). Full variable domain (rest looked up from reference TRBV7-9 and TRBJ1-1): DTGVSQNPRHKITKRGQNVTFRCDPISEHNRLYWYRQTLGQGPEFLTYFQNEAQLEKSRLLSDRFSAERPKGSFSTLEIQRTEQGDSAMYLCASSLAAIPSGEAFFGQGTRLTVV.

CDR3: CASSLIHTSAHGYTF. CDR3 nucleotides: TGTGCCAGCAGCTTAATCCACACCTCCGCCCATGGCTACACCTTC. V is TRBV7-2 and J is TRBJ1-2, with D uncertain. V gave up 2 bases and J gave up 6 bases, with 16 bases separating them. Looked up from germline, CDR1 is SGHTA and CDR2 is FQGNSA. This CDR3 has 15 amino acids. The entire variable domain, with the rest obtained from reference TRBV7-2 and TRBJ1-2, is as follows: GAGVSQSPSNKVTEKGKDVELRCDPISGHTALYWYRQSLGQGLEFLIYFQGNSAPDKSGLPSDRFSAERTGGSVSTLTIQRTQQEDSAVYLCASSLIHTSAHGYTFGSGTRLTVV.

V is TRBV5-8 and J is TRBJ2-7; 7 nucleotides align to TRBD1. The CDR3 is 16 residues long. Germline trimming cut 3 bases from V and 6 bases from J; bases unmatched to any gene: 15. CDR1 and CDR2 (germline): SGHTS, YDEGEE. The CDR3 loop is CASSSYTRTGLGEQYF. DNA for the CDR3: TGTGCCAGCAGCTCCTACACTCGGACAGGTCTTGGCGAGCAGTACTTC.

The genes are TRBV7-9 and TRBJ2-1; 8 bases match TRBD1. The CDR3 runs 14 residues. V lost 3 bases, J lost 5 bases, and 3 bases stayed unmatched. The V gene's germline CDR1 is SEHNR and CDR2 FQNEAQ (reference sequence). The CDR3 protein is CASSFGTGDNEQFF. The CDR3 nucleotides are TGTGCCAGCAGCTTCGGGACAGGTGACAATGAGCAGTTCTTC.

This clone showed up just a few times. The chain couples TRBV18 to TRBJ1-4, with TRBD1 as a possible D gene (6 bases). Per germline, CDR1 KGHSH and CDR2 LQKENI. The V end was cut by 6 bases, the J end by 6 bases, with 17 bases between. This CDR3 has 15 amino acids. CDR3 region: CASSLQGTVDEKLFF. The CDR3 bases are TGTGCCAGCTCCCTCCAGGGGACGGTAGATGAAAAACTGTTTTTT.

This chain joins TRBV11-3 and TRBJ1-6; D unresolved. Germline loops: CDR1 SGHNT, CDR2 YENEEA. There are 14 residues in the CDR3. Between the trimmed V and J ends, which lost 2 bases and 8 bases, there was a span of 10 bases. The CDR3 loop is CASSLFGEDSPLHF. For the CDR3, the DNA is TGTGCCAGCAGCTTATTCGGGGAGGATTCACCCCTCCACTTT.

The chain employs TRBV7-2 and TRBJ1-1; weak D call: TRBD1 (5 bases). Deletions cut 4 bases from V and 0 bases from J, with 6 bases between. Germline CDR1 reads SGHTA; CDR2 reads FQGNSA. The CDR3 has 13 amino acids. The CDR3 is CASSSTVNTEAFF. In nucleotides, the CDR3 is TGTGCCAGCAGCTCGACAGTGAACACTGAAGCTTTCTTT.

This clone is judged medium-sized. Within the sample, other DNA sequences also encode this same CDR3. The chain is built from TRBV4-1 and TRBJ2-1, with 12 bases identical to TRBD2. The CDR3 contains 15 residues. J was trimmed by 6 bases and V by 3 bases; bases with no gene match: 3. CDR1 MGHRA and CDR2 YSYEKL come from the germline V gene. The DNA of the CDR3 is TGCGCCAGCAGCCAGACTAGCGGGAGCTTCAATGAGCAGTTCTTC. Its protein product is CASSQTSGSFNEQFF.

The V and J genes are TRBV5-4 and TRBJ1-5; D remains ambiguous. Germline-derived CDR1 and CDR2 are SGHNT and YYREEE (reference sequence). The CDR3 loop spans 15 amino acids. V lost 0 bases, J lost 7 bases, and 14 bases lay in between. The CDR3 region is CASSLAEGGLQPQHF. The CDR3 region has the DNA TGTGCCAGCAGCTTGGCCGAGGGCGGGTTACAGCCCCAGCATTTT.

The gene calls are TRBV7-2 and TRBJ1-1, with D uncertain. Germline V gives CDR1 SGHTA, CDR2 FQGNSA. V was trimmed by 1 base and J by 4 bases, leaving 13 bases between them. CDR3 size: 15 residues. CDR3 protein: CASSLGGIGFTEAFF. CDR3 nucleotides: TGTGCCAGCAGCTTAGGAGGGATCGGGTTCACTGAAGCTTTCTTT.

This sequence joins TRBV7-9 and TRBJ1-2; D may be TRBD1 (5 bases). The CDR3 consists of 15 residues. Germline CDR1 reads SEHNR; CDR2 reads FQNEAQ (reference sequence). The V end was cut by 5 bases, the J end by 3 bases, with 16 bases between. CDR3 nucleotide sequence: TGTGCCAGCAGCGAGACAGCCCTTGGCGACTATGGCTACACCTTC. Its translation is CASSETALGDYGYTF.

The chain joins TRBV30 to TRBJ2-1, with 7 bases that match TRBD2. The germline CDR1 and CDR2 sequences are GTSNPN and SVGIG (reference sequence). The trim removed 0 bases at V and 5 bases at J, leaving 7 bases unmatched. The CDR3 sequence is 15 residues long. CDR3 bases: TGTGCCTGGAGTGTACCCGGGACTAAGAACAATGAGCAGTTCTTC. This codes for CAWSVPGTKNNEQFF.

This clone has only one observation. This chain uses TRBV14 with TRBJ2-7, with 9 bases aligning to TRBD1. The CDR3 sequence is 16 residues long. From germline, CDR1 is SGHDN and CDR2 FVKESK. The J segment lost 5 bases and the V segment lost 4 bases, leaving 12 bases of the junction unmatched. The CDR3 spells CASSPLPGQGAHEQYF. The CDR3 bases are TGTGCCAGCAGCCCTTTGCCGGGACAGGGAGCCCACGAGCAGTACTTC.

The chain couples TRBV9 to TRBJ2-2; TRBD1 aligns across 7 bases. Unmatched junction bases numbered 9, after V lost 2 bases and J lost 8 bases. The germline gives CDR1 SGDLS, CDR2 YYNGEE. The CDR3 loop spans 15 amino acids. The CDR3 bases are TGTGCCAGCAGCGTGGCAGGGGGTGCTTCAGGGGAGCTGTTTTTT. Residues: CASSVAGGASGELFF.

The chain combines TRBV7-6 with TRBJ1-2, with TRBD1 matching over 10 bases. CDR1 SGHVS and CDR2 FNYEAQ come from the germline V gene. Trimming at V came to 5 bases and at J to 6 bases, leaving 3 bases not matched to a gene. The CDR3 loop spans 13 amino acids. Here the CDR3 reads CASSRGTGDGYTF. The CDR3 DNA reads TGTGCCAGCAGCCGAGGGACAGGGGATGGCTACACCTTC.

This clone turned up a few times. This sequence joins TRBV10-1 and TRBJ2-3; 16 nucleotides match TRBD2. CDR3 size: 19 residues. CDR1 and CDR2 (germline): WNHNN, SYGVQD (reference sequence). With 9 bases clipped from V and 3 bases from J, the junction kept 15 bases outside the gene matches. DNA for the CDR3: TGCGCCAGACAACCGGGACTAGCGGGAGGGAAAGTGAGTACAGATACGCAGTATTTT. Its protein is CARQPGLAGGKVSTDTQYF.

This clone was seen ten or more times. The chain combines TRBV30 with TRBJ1-4; D may be TRBD1 (6 bases). The CDR3 totals 14 residues. The V and J ends lost 2 bases and 7 bases respectively, with 14 bases between them. Germline V gene sequence: CDR1 GTSNPN, CDR2 SVGIG (reference sequence). The CDR3 coding sequence is TGTGCCTGGAGTCCTGGGACAATCGGTGAAAAACTGTTTTTT. Translation gives CAWSPGTIGEKLFF.

V is TRBV7-2 and J is TRBJ1-4; D is possibly TRBD1 (6 bases). Germline V CDR1 and CDR2: SGHTA, FQGNSA. The CDR3 extends over 13 amino acids. Trimming stripped 5 bases from V and 8 bases from J, with 12 bases between. CDR3 sequence (DNA): TGTGCCAGCAGCCAGGGACATAGAGAAAAACTGTTTTTT. This codes for CASSQGHREKLFF.

This chain uses TRBV5-1 with TRBJ2-1; tentative D call: TRBD1 (5 bases). CDR1 and CDR2 from the germline V gene are SGHRS and YFSETQ. Trimming took off 5 bases at V and 5 bases at J, with 11 bases between the two ends. CDR3 length equals 13 residues. The CDR3 DNA reads TGCGCCAGCAGTCAGCTGGGGCACAATGAGCAGTTCTTC. Its protein is CASSQLGHNEQFF.

The chain uses TRBV19 and TRBJ1-5, with D possibly TRBD1 on 6 matching bases. The ends were cut back, 2 bases at V and 2 bases at J, with 37 bases in the middle. The germline gives CDR1 LNHDA, CDR2 SQIVND (reference sequence). This CDR3 comprises 24 residues. DNA for the CDR3: TGTGCCAGTAGTATAAGTATTTTAAGGGTTTGGACAGACTTCCGAGAGGCAGGCAATCAGCCCCAGCATTTT. Amino acid sequence: CASSISILRVWTDFREAGNQPQHF.

This rearrangement joins TRBV12-3 or TRBV12-4 to TRBJ2-3, with 10 bases lining up with TRBD1. V trimming: 10 bases; J trimming: 4 bases; junction bases outside the gene matches: 5. There are 13 residues in the CDR3. In DNA, the CDR3 is TGTGCCACCGCGGACAGGGGGGCAGATACGCAGTATTTT. Translating gives CATADRGADTQYF.

This clone was recorded only once. The V and J genes are TRBV30 and TRBJ2-3, with a possible D match to TRBD2 (6 bases). Trimming cost V 8 bases and J 3 bases, with 12 bases left between them. There are 12 residues in the CDR3. The germline V gene has CDR1 GTSNPN and CDR2 SVGIG (reference sequence). Written as DNA, the CDR3 is TGTGCCGGGCTAGCGAGTACAGATACGCAGTATTTT. This translates into CAGLASTDTQYF.

The chain uses TRBV4-1 and TRBJ2-1; the D is unclear. Germline V lookup: CDR1 MGHRA, CDR2 YSYEKL. V was trimmed by 4 bases and J by 5 bases, leaving 12 bases between them. The CDR3 totals 14 residues. As DNA, the CDR3 is TGCGCCAGCAGCCCGTGGGTCCGGGACAATGAGCAGTTCTTC. Translating it yields CASSPWVRDNEQFF.

V is TRBV18 and J is TRBJ1-6; D perhaps matches TRBD1 (5 bases). CDR3 length: 15 amino acids. Germline values: CDR1 KGHSH, CDR2 LQKENI. V was cut by 3 bases and J by 7 bases, with 13 bases left in between. CDR3 DNA: TGTGCCAGCTCACCCGCCCCGGGGGGGAATTCACCCCTCCACTTT. Protein sequence: CASSPAPGGNSPLHF.

The chain uses TRBV24-1 and TRBJ2-1, with D possibly matching TRBD2 (6 bases). With 5 bases removed from V and 3 bases from J, the gap between germline ends came to 10 bases. The CDR3 is 14 amino acids. CDR1 is KGHDR, CDR2 SFDVKD, per germline. The CDR3 sequence is CATSARGSYNEQFF. The CDR3 DNA follows: TGTGCCACCAGTGCTCGGGGGAGCTACAATGAGCAGTTCTTC.

This clone came up a few times. The rearrangement joins TRBV4-3 to TRBJ1-4, with TRBD1 matching 12 bases. The V and J ends lost 3 bases and 8 bases, in that order; junction bases with no gene match: 7. The CDR3 is 16 residues long. Germline assignment: CDR1 LGHNA and CDR2 YSLEER. Here the CDR3 reads CASSQKTGTGGEKLFF. The CDR3 region has the DNA TGCGCCAGCAGCCAGAAGACCGGGACAGGGGGCGAAAAACTGTTTTTT.

The chain is built from TRBV5-1 and TRBJ1-4; 8 bases agree with TRBD1. CDR3 size: 14 residues. The germline gives CDR1 SGHRS, CDR2 YFSETQ. The V gene end was trimmed by 3 bases and the J gene end by 3 bases; junction bases not matched to a gene: 1. This CDR3 is CASSSTGANEKLFF. The CDR3 DNA reads as TGCGCCAGCAGCTCGACAGGGGCTAATGAAAAACTGTTTTTT.

The chain joins TRBV29-1 to TRBJ1-2; 10 bases line up with TRBD1. J was trimmed by 2 bases and V by 4 bases; bases with no gene match: 7. The CDR3 consists of 15 residues. The germline CDR1 and CDR2 sequences are SQVTM and ANQGSEA. CDR3 coding DNA: TGCAGCGTTGCCCGTTCGGGACAGGGGAACTATGGCTACACCTTC. Encoded protein: CSVARSGQGNYGYTF.

The gene calls are TRBV27 and TRBJ1-2, with TRBD1 matching 7 bases. CDR3 length equals 11 residues. Germline loops: CDR1 MNHEY, CDR2 SMNVEV (reference sequence). Germline trimming cut 5 bases from V and 6 bases from J; bases unmatched to any gene: 0. The DNA for the CDR3 is TGTGCCAGCAGTACAGGGGATGGCTACACCTTC. This gives the protein CASSTGDGYTF.

The CDR3 reads CASSLRDLGGETQYF. The DNA of the CDR3 is TGTGCCAGCAGCTTGCGTGACCTGGGGGGGGAGACCCAGTACTTC. The chain links TRBV5-6 to TRBJ2-5, with TRBD2 matching 7 bases. J lost 5 bases, V lost 1 base, and 8 bases had no gene match. Per germline, CDR1 SGHDT and CDR2 YYEEEE. The CDR3 has 15 residues.